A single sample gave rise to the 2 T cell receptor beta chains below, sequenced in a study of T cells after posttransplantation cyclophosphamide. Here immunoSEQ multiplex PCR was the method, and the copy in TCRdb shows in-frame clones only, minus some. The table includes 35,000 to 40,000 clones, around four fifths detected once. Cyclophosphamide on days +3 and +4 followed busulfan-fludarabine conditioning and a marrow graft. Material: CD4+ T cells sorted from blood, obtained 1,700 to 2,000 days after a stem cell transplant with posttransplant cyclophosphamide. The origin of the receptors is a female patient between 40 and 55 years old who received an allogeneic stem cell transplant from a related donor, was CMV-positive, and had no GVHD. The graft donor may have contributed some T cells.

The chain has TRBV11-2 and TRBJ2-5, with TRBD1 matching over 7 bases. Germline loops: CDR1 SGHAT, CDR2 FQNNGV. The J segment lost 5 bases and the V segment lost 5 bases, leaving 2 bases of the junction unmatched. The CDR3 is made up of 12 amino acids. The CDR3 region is CASSLDRETQYF. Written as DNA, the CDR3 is TGTGCCAGCAGCCTGGACAGGGAGACCCAGTACTTC.

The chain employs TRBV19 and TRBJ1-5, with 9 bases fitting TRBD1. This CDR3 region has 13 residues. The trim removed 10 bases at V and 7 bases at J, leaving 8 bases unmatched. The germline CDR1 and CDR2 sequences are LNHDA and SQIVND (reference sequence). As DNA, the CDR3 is TGTGCCACAACGGACAGGGGCGAACAGCCCCAGCATTTT. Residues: CATTDRGEQPQHF.